The clone carrying this T cell receptor (beta chain) was picked up one time. Its antigen is unidentified. This sample is part of a study of cytomegalovirus exposure and HLA in healthy donors. The study's findings and limits: Rare sequences made up most TCRs, while some public TCRs were found in many donors. In vitro data verified three CMV-associated chains as specific for CMV antigens.

The data were produced by immunoSEQ multiplex PCR, yet TCRdb's version contains in-frame clones alone and is incomplete. Here the sample spans over 200,000 clones, less than 85% being singletons. The sequencing input was PBMCs. The clonotype was recovered from a woman younger than 30 in good health and CMV-seronegative.

The CDR3 nucleotides are TGTGCCAGCAGTTACGACAGGGTCGACACCGGGGAGCTGTTTTTT. Amino acids: CASSYDRVDTGELFF. This chain links TRBV6-5 with TRBJ2-2; 7 nucleotides align to TRBD1. Germline values: CDR1 MNHEY, CDR2 SVGAGI. The CDR3 totals 15 residues. V shed 2 bases and J 3 bases; nucleotides not matched to a gene: 3.